This T cell receptor (beta chain) stems from a study of T cell repertoires in cytomegalovirus infection. In the study overall: The public TCR beta signatures pointed to both CMV infection and matching HLA type.

As concerns this clonotype: The antigen remains undetermined.

Findings and limits, study-wide: Ex vivo, HLA-C-restricted CMV-specific TCR beta clonotypes prevailed over the rest of the response. Cumulative frequency (of public TCR beta family members) identified carriers of CMV plus the relevant HLA.

One entry per CDR3 protein, called by TCRdb with MiXCR from the reads. The sample shows about 400,000 distinct CDR3 sequences, 15% to 20% of them seen only once. Germline V lookup: CDR1 SGHVS, CDR2 FNYEAQ. Trimming removed 4 bases from V and 7 bases from J, with 20 bases in between. This CDR3 has 16 residues. The V call is TRBV7-6, the J call TRBJ2-1; TRBD2 is a possible D gene (5 bases). Sequencing used PBMCs. The origin of this receptor is a human donor in good health (CMV status not recorded). Some clones in this sample may be carry-over from other donors' samples. CDR3 in DNA: TGTGCCAGCAGCTCGTCACTAGGCGCCCTGGGGAATGAGCAGTTCTTC. Encoded protein: CASSSSLGALGNEQFF.